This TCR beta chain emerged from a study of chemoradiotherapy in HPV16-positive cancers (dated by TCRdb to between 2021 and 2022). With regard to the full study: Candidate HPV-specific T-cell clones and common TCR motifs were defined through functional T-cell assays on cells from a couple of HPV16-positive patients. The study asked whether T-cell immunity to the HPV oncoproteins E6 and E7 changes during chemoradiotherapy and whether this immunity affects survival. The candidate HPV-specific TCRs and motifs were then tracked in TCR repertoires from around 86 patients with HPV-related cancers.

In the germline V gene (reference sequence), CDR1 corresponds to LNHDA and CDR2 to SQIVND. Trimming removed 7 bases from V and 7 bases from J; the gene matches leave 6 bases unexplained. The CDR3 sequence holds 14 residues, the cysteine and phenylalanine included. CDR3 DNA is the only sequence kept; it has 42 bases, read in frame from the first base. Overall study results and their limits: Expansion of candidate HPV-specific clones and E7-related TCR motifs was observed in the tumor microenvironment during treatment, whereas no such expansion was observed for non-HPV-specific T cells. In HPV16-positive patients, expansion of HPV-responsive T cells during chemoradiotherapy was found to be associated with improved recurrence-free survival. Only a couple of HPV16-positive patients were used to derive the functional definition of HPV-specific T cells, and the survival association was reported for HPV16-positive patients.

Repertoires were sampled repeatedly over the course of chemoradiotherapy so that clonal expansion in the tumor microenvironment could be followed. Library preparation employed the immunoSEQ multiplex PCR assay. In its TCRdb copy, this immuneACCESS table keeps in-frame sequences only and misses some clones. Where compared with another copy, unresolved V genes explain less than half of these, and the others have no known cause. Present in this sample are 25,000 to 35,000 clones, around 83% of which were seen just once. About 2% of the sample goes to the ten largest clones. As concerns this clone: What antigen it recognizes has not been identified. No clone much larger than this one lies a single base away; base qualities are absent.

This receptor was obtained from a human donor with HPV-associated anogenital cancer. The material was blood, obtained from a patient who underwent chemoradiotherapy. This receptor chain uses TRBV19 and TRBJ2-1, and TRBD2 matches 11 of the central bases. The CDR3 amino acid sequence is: CASTRLAGTNEQFF. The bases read TGTGCCAGTACCAGACTAGCGGGGACGAATGAGCAGTTCTTC.